One sample yielded the 15 T cell receptor beta chains listed below, sequenced in a study of regulatory T cells in long-lasting Graves disease. To make TCR beta libraries, researchers used iRepertoire HTBI primers and Arm-PCR of CDR3 regions. One entry per CDR3 protein, called by TCRdb with MiXCR from the multiplex PCR reads. The sample yields a few hundred thousand distinct CDR3 sequences, 20% seen once. Time point denoted: newly diagnosed GD, antithyroid drugs for less than 3 months. PBMC-derived RNA was used for the TCR library. Sequences were derived from peripheral blood mononuclear cells (PBMCs), sampled at new diagnosis, from a patient treated with antithyroid drugs. These receptors were collected from a female donor with Graves disease.

This clonotype was picked up many times. The V gene is TRBV3-1, the J gene TRBJ2-1; TRBD2 aligns across 11 bases. With V trimmed by 4 bases and J by 0 bases, 5 bases remained unmatched. CDR3 length: 17 amino acids. Germline values: CDR1 LGHDT, CDR2 YNNKEL (reference sequence). CDR3 region: CASSPGTSGSSYNEQFF. The CDR3 DNA follows: TGTGCCAGCAGCCCCGGGACTAGCGGAAGCTCCTACAATGAGCAGTTCTTC.

This clonotype was counted only a few times. The chain has TRBV4-3 and TRBJ2-7; tentative D call: TRBD1 (5 bases). V dropped 4 bases and J dropped 0 bases, with 22 bases sitting between them. This CDR3 has 18 amino acids. CDR1 is LGHNA, CDR2 YSLEER, per germline. The CDR3 sequence is CASSRDVPEDIRSYEQYF. The CDR3 DNA sequence: TGCGCCAGCAGCCGCGATGTACCCGAGGACATTCGCTCCTACGAGCAGTACTTC.

This clonotype showed up just a few times. This chain uses TRBV28 with TRBJ2-5; D possibly corresponds to TRBD1 (5 bases). The V gene's germline CDR1 is MDHEN and CDR2 SYDVKM. The CDR3 contains 12 residues. V was clipped by 6 bases and J by 5 bases, with 10 bases between them. CDR3 residues: CASRGRRETQYF. CDR3 DNA sequence: TGTGCCAGCAGGGGGCGCCGGGAGACCCAGTACTTC.

To note about this clonotype: It may be a read error: a sequence one base away is much more abundant. This chain uses TRBV7-9 with TRBJ1-2; possibly TRBD1 for D (6 bases). With 5 bases removed from V and 6 bases from J, the gap between germline ends came to 10 bases. CDR1 is SEHNR and CDR2 is FQNEAQ in the germline V gene (reference sequence). This CDR3 is 12 amino acids long. CDR3 sequence reads: CASSQGGDGYTF. CDR3 coding DNA: TGTGCCAGCAGCCAAGGGGGGGATGGCTACACCTTC. Based on the CDR3 plus reference TRBV7-9 and TRBJ1-2, the full variable domain is DTGVSQNPRHKITKRGQNVTFRCDPISEHNRLYWYRQTLGQGPEFLTYFQNEAQLEKSRLLSDRFSAERPKGSFSTLEIQRTEQGDSAMYLCASSQGGDGYTFGSGTRLTVV.

This clonotype was seen only a few times. The gene calls are TRBV19 and TRBJ1-1; no clear D. Trimming left V 7 bases short and J 4 bases short, with 13 bases between. The CDR3 loop spans 13 amino acids. CDR1 is LNHDA, CDR2 SQIVND, per germline (reference sequence). In DNA, the CDR3 is TGTGCCAGTACTCCCAGCGTTGGCACTGAAGCTTTCTTT. Translating gives CASTPSVGTEAFF.

The chain recombines TRBV9 with TRBJ2-1; a possible D gene is TRBD2 (6 bases). CDR1 and CDR2 from the germline V gene are SGDLS and YYNGEE. Trimming cost V 8 bases and J 2 bases, with 20 bases left between them. The CDR3 has 16 amino acids. For the CDR3, the DNA is TGTGCCAGTCGGCCCAGAGCGGGCCCCCCCTACAATGAGCAGTTCTTC. Amino acids: CASRPRAGPPYNEQFF.

There are many counts of this clonotype. This chain connects TRBV29-1 to TRBJ2-5; 9 bases match TRBD2. Germline assignment: CDR1 SQVTM and CDR2 ANQGSEA. Trimming took 7 bases from V and 0 from J; bases not matched to a gene: 6. CDR3 length equals 14 residues. This chain's CDR3 is CSGLIAGDQETQYF. DNA of the CDR3: TGCAGCGGGCTAATAGCGGGGGACCAAGAGACCCAGTACTTC.

This clonotype showed up just a few times. V is TRBV9 and J is TRBJ1-2; D is uncertain. This CDR3 spans 13 amino acids. Germline assignment: CDR1 SGDLS and CDR2 YYNGEE. V was pared by 1 base and J by 3 bases, with 7 bases between. The CDR3 loop is CASSVSQDYGYTF. CDR3 coding DNA: TGTGCCAGCAGCGTATCTCAGGACTATGGCTACACCTTC.

This clonotype appeared many times. The J gene is TRBJ1-5, the V gene TRBV28, with 7 bases aligning to TRBD1. CDR1 is MDHEN and CDR2 is SYDVKM in the germline V gene. V shed 8 bases and J 2 bases; nucleotides not matched to a gene: 6. The CDR3 extends over 14 amino acids. CDR3 DNA sequence: TGTGCCAGCGAAGACAGGGATGGCAATCAGCCCCAGCATTTT. This translates into CASEDRDGNQPQHF.

The sample holds many counts of this clonotype. The genes are TRBV19 and TRBJ1-1, with 11 nucleotides matching TRBD1. CDR3 size: 14 residues. Germline V gene sequence: CDR1 LNHDA, CDR2 SQIVND (reference sequence). The trim removed 6 bases at V and 5 bases at J, leaving 5 bases unmatched. CDR3 amino acids: CASRDRGRGTEAFF. CDR3 nucleotides: TGTGCCAGTAGGGACAGGGGGCGAGGGACTGAAGCTTTCTTT.

This clonotype was seen many times. The V and J genes are TRBV6-1 and TRBJ1-1; 7 nucleotides line up with TRBD1. Germline-derived CDR1 and CDR2 are MNHNS and SASEGT. J lost 4 bases, V lost 6 bases, and 5 bases had no gene match. The CDR3 totals 13 residues. CDR3 amino acids: CASSQTGPTEAFF. For the CDR3, the DNA is TGTGCCAGCAGCCAGACAGGGCCCACTGAAGCTTTCTTT.

The gene calls are TRBV9 and TRBJ1-5; 9 nucleotides agree with TRBD1. The CDR3 contains 15 residues. The junction had 2 bases not matched to a gene; V was cut back by 0 bases and J by 4 bases. Per germline, CDR1 SGDLS and CDR2 YYNGEE. Here the CDR3 reads CASSVDGQGNQPQHF. The CDR3 nucleotides read TGTGCCAGCAGCGTAGACGGACAGGGGAATCAGCCCCAGCATTTT.

The sample holds a few counts of this clonotype. V is TRBV4-1 and J is TRBJ2-6; 11 bases align to TRBD2. The length of the CDR3 is 21 residues. The junction had 14 bases not matched to a gene; V was cut back by 2 bases and J by 2 bases. The germline V gene encodes CDR1 MGHRA and CDR2 YSYEKL. The CDR3 is CASSQFSGRAQVRAGANVLTF. The CDR3 DNA follows: TGCGCCAGCAGCCAATTTAGCGGGAGGGCCCAAGTTCGAGCTGGGGCCAACGTCCTGACTTTC.

This clonotype was detected a few times. The chain has TRBV4-1 and TRBJ2-7; TRBD2 matches 9 bases. This CDR3 has 15 amino acids. Germline V gene lookup returns CDR1 MGHRA and CDR2 YSYEKL. Trimming removed 0 bases from V and 9 bases from J; junction bases left unmatched: 9. The CDR3 spells CASSQDSSGGLRQYF. CDR3 coding DNA: TGCGCCAGCAGCCAAGATTCGAGCGGGGGGCTGAGGCAGTACTTC.

This clonotype appeared many times. The V and J genes are TRBV20-1 and TRBJ2-7; D may be TRBD2 (6 bases). Looked up from germline, CDR1 is DFQATT and CDR2 is SNEGSKA (reference sequence). V was trimmed by 5 bases and J by 2 bases, leaving 10 bases between them. This CDR3 has 12 amino acids. In DNA form, the CDR3 reads TGCAGTGCTGGCGGGACGCCCTACGAGCAGTACTTC. Amino acid sequence: CSAGGTPYEQYF.